This T cell receptor (beta chain) comes out of a study of T cell changes during pregnancy in multiple sclerosis (dated by TCRdb to the late 2010s). Regarding the study in general: Changes in the T cell repertoire over the course of pregnancy were examined in this study in women with multiple sclerosis.

Concerning this clone: The antigen this receptor binds is unknown. No quality values exist for individual bases; no much larger clone is one base distant.

Library method: the immunoSEQ multiplex PCR assay. TCRdb's version of the immuneACCESS table is confined to in-frame rearrangements and falls short of the full clone set. An unresolved V gene accounts for under half of the shortfall where checked; the remainder is of unknown origin. The sample includes some 100,000 clones, with around 92% observed a single time. The ten most abundant clones make up less than 2% of the sample. Measured from the cysteine to the phenylalanine, the CDR3 is 13 residues long. Just CDR3 DNA is preserved here, 39 bases in frame from base 1. The germline V gene provides CDR1 LGHNA and CDR2 YSLEER. The junction shows trimming of 2 bases on V and 8 bases on J, plus 9 bases between the germline ends.

The chain is encoded by TRBV4-3 joined to TRBJ1-4, with the D gene not clear enough to name. Specimen: peripheral blood, collected after pregnancy. This TCR came from a female donor with multiple sclerosis, enrolled in a pregnancy study. The nucleotide sequence reads as follows: TGCGCCAGCAGCCAAACTCCCGGGGAAAAACTGTTTTTT. Translated, it reads CASSQTPGEKLFF.